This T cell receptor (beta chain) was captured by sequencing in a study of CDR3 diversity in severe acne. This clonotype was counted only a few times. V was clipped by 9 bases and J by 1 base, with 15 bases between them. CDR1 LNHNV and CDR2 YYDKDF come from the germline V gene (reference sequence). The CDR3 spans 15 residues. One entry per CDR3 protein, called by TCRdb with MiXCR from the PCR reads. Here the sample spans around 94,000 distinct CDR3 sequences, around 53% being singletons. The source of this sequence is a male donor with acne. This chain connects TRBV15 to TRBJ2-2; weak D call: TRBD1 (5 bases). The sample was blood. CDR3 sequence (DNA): TGTGCCACTCAAGTTTCAGGGATGAACACCGGGGAGCTGTTTTTT. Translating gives CATQVSGMNTGELFF.